Presented here are 17 T cell receptor beta chains from one specimen sequenced in a study of blood T cell repertoires in COVID-19. Here immunoSEQ multiplex PCR was the method, and the copy in TCRdb shows in-frame clones only, minus some. The sample includes about 260,000 clones, 70% to 85% seen only once; the top ten take approximately 1.9%. The sequenced sample consisted of peripheral blood. These receptors came from a woman aged 80 or older with acute or convalescent COVID-19.

The chain employs TRBV5-6 and TRBJ2-2; 11 bases match TRBD1. Germline V gene lookup returns CDR1 SGHDT and CDR2 YYEEEE. The CDR3 sequence is 14 residues long. J gave up 6 bases and V 4 bases, and 2 bases lay outside the gene matches. The CDR3 DNA sequence: TGTGCCAGCAGCCCGGGACAGGGGGCCGGGGAGCTGTTTTTT. It yields the protein CASSPGQGAGELFF.

The rearrangement joins TRBV12-3 or TRBV12-4 to TRBJ2-3, with 7 bases that match TRBD2. Trimming cost V 5 bases and J 9 bases; bases outside gene matches: 8. The CDR3 loop spans 13 amino acids. The CDR3, as DNA: TGTGCCAGCAGTCCCCCCGCGGGAGAAACGCAGTATTTT. This encodes CASSPPAGETQYF.

The V call is TRBV29-1, the J call TRBJ2-7, with 8 bases fitting TRBD2. The CDR3 consists of 18 residues. The V gene's germline CDR1 is SQVTM and CDR2 ANQGSEA. With V trimmed by 6 bases and J by 2 bases, 21 bases remained unmatched. The CDR3 DNA reads as TGCAGCGTAGTTGGCCGCGGAGAAGGCGGGACTAGGGCCTACGAGCAGTACTTC. Translated: CSVVGRGEGGTRAYEQYF.

This chain connects TRBV11-2 to TRBJ1-1; D uncertain. The CDR3 has 13 amino acids. The germline CDR1 and CDR2 sequences are SGHAT and FQNNGV. V was clipped by 5 bases and J by 1 base, with 8 bases between them. CDR3 in DNA: TGTGCCAGCAGCCAAGGGAGGAACACTGAAGCTTTCTTT. Translated, it gives CASSQGRNTEAFF.

The DNA of the CDR3 is TGTGCCAGCAGCCCACCTGAAGGGGGCGGGCCTGACGAGCAGTACTTC. This sequence encodes CASSPPEGGGPDEQYF. The gene calls are TRBV9 and TRBJ2-7, with 7 bases fitting TRBD1. V trimming: 4 bases; J trimming: 5 bases; junction bases outside the gene matches: 15. Looked up from germline, CDR1 is SGDLS and CDR2 is YYNGEE. This CDR3 is built from 16 residues.

This rearrangement joins TRBV5-1 to TRBJ1-2; 7 bases agree with TRBD1. The CDR3 contains 14 residues. The V gene end was trimmed by 2 bases and the J gene end by 4 bases; junction bases not matched to a gene: 5. The germline CDR1 and CDR2 sequences are SGHRS and YFSETQ. CDR3 nucleotide sequence: TGCGCCAGCAGCTTCGAGGGGGCAGGCTATGGCTACACCTTC. Its protein product is CASSFEGAGYGYTF. The entire variable domain, with the rest obtained from reference TRBV5-1 and TRBJ1-2, is as follows: KAGVTQTPRYLIKTRGQQVTLSCSPISGHRSVSWYQQTPGQGLQFLFEYFSETQRNKGNFPGRFSGRQFSNSRSEMNVSTLELGDSALYLCASSFEGAGYGYTFGSGTRLTVV.

In this sample, this clone turned up once. The chain has TRBV14 and TRBJ2-1; D is perhaps TRBD2 (7 bases). This CDR3 has 14 residues. Germline V gene data show CDR1 as SGHDN and CDR2 as FVKESK. Between the trimmed V and J ends, which lost 4 bases and 8 bases, there was a span of 15 bases. DNA for the CDR3: TGTGCCAGCAGCCCGGGGGGCGGTTGGGATGAGCAGTTCTTC. It translates to CASSPGGGWDEQFF.

The gene calls are TRBV18 and TRBJ1-4, with unresolved D. Germline V CDR1 and CDR2: KGHSH, LQKENI. This CDR3 has 12 residues. The germline V and J ends were trimmed by 3 bases and 4 bases, with 3 bases remaining between them. CDR3: CASSPRNEKLFF. As DNA, the CDR3 is TGTGCCAGCTCACCGCGTAATGAAAAACTGTTTTTT.

V is TRBV7-6 and J is TRBJ2-1, with a possible D match to TRBD2 (6 bases). Trimming took 1 base from V and 12 from J, leaving 10 bases between them. CDR3 size: 12 residues. Germline V gives CDR1 SGHVS, CDR2 FNYEAQ. CDR3 residues: CASSLDGGRQFF. CDR3 coding DNA: TGTGCCAGCAGCTTAGATGGGGGGAGGCAGTTCTTC.

V usage is TRBV5-1 and J usage is TRBJ1-6; weak D call: TRBD1 (5 bases). The CDR3 is made up of 17 amino acids. Per the germline V gene, CDR1 is SGHRS and CDR2 is YFSETQ. V gave up 3 bases and J gave up 0 bases, with 13 bases separating them. CDR3 protein: CASSSGLLSSYNSPLHF. CDR3 in DNA: TGCGCCAGCAGCTCGGGACTTTTAAGCTCCTATAATTCACCCCTCCACTTT.

This clone was seen just once. The V call is TRBV13, the J call TRBJ1-5; D gene uncertain. Germline CDR1 reads PRHDT; CDR2 reads FYEKMQ (reference sequence). The CDR3 runs 15 residues. V was trimmed by 3 bases and J by 3 bases, leaving 12 bases between them. The CDR3, as DNA: TGTGCCAGCAGCTTGGGTCCCGGGAACAATCAGCCCCAGCATTTT. The encoded protein is CASSLGPGNNQPQHF. Supplemented by reference TRBV13 and TRBJ1-5, the full variable domain reads AAGVIQSPRHLIKEKRETATLKCYPIPRHDTVYWYQQGPGQDPQFLISFYEKMQSDKGSIPDRFSAQQFSDYHSELNMSSLELGDSALYFCASSLGPGNNQPQHFGDGTRLSIL.

V usage is TRBV6-2 or TRBV6-3 and J usage is TRBJ1-2; D gene unclear. Trimming removed 0 bases from V and 4 bases from J, with 9 bases in between. The V gene's germline CDR1 is MNHEY and CDR2 SVGEGT. CDR3 size: 14 residues. CDR3 amino acids: CASSYSQMAYGYTF. The CDR3 DNA reads TGTGCCAGCAGTTACTCTCAGATGGCCTATGGCTACACCTTC.

The chain combines TRBV14 with TRBJ1-5; D is unclear. This CDR3 is 14 amino acids long. Germline lookup yields CDR1 SGHDN and CDR2 FVKESK. With 4 bases removed from V and 4 bases from J, the gap between germline ends came to 11 bases. Written as DNA, the CDR3 is TGTGCCAGCAGCCGAGCGGGTGATAATCAGCCCCAGCATTTT. Translation: CASSRAGDNQPQHF.

The gene calls are TRBV11-1 and TRBJ1-1; no firm D call. Trimming took 5 bases from V and 5 from J, leaving 15 bases between them. This CDR3 has 14 residues. Germline V lookup: CDR1 SGHAT, CDR2 FQDESV (reference sequence). Here the CDR3 reads CASSPAVRRTEAFF. The CDR3 nucleotides are TGTGCCAGCAGCCCAGCCGTAAGGAGGACTGAAGCTTTCTTT.

The chain recombines TRBV3-1 (or the pseudogene TRBV3-2) with TRBJ2-1; 11 nucleotides align to TRBD2. V shed 8 bases and J 5 bases; nucleotides not matched to a gene: 8. The CDR3 is 15 amino acids. Germline V gives CDR1 LGHDT, CDR2 YNNKEL (reference sequence). CDR3 nucleotide sequence: TGTGCCAGCGGTCCCGGGACTAGCGGCGACAATGAGCAGTTCTTC. It encodes CASGPGTSGDNEQFF.

The chain links TRBV28 to TRBJ1-6; 9 bases fit TRBD1. Looked up from germline, CDR1 is MDHEN and CDR2 is SYDVKM. The CDR3 contains 13 residues. Germline trimming cut 11 bases from V and 6 bases from J; bases unmatched to any gene: 5. CDR3 in amino acids: CAGGQGGNSPLHF. The CDR3 DNA reads TGTGCCGGGGGACAGGGAGGTAATTCACCCCTCCACTTT.

The chain joins TRBV12-5 to TRBJ1-1; D unresolved. Trimming left V 3 bases short and J 2 bases short, with 4 bases between. This CDR3 has 12 residues. CDR1 is LGHNT and CDR2 is FRNRAP in the germline V gene. DNA for the CDR3: TGTGCTAGTGGTTTTATTAACACTGAAGCTTTCTTT. Translated, it gives CASGFINTEAFF.